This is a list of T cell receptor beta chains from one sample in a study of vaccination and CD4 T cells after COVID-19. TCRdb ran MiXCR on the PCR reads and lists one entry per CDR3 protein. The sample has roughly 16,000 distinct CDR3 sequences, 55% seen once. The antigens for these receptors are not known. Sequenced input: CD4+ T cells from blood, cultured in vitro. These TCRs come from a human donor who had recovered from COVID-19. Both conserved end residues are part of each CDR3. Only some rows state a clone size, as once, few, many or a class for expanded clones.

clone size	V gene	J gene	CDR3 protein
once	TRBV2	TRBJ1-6	CASMAPYNSPLHF
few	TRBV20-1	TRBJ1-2	CSARRGTHYGYTF
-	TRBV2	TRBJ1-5	CASSEEGQPQHF
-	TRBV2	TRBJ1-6	CASRGGVGSPLHF
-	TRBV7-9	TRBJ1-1	CASSARDNRGNTEAFF
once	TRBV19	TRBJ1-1	CTSSIAATPRNTEAFF
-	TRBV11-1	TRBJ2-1	CASSLDTGSYNEQFF
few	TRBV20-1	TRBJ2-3	CSADLLPLRPDTQYF
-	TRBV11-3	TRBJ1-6	CASSLSGGNSPLHF
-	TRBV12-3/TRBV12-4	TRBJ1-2	CASSITDGGNYGYTF
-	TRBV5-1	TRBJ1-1	CASSPSGNTEAFF
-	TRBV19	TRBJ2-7	CASTAGGGRGRGAYEQYF
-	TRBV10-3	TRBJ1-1	CAISERSQGTEAFF
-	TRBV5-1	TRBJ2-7	CASTSTTGNEQYF
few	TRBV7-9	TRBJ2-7	CASSWGLASDEQYF
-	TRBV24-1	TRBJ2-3	CATSDFYGTDTDTQYF
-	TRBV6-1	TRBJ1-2	CASSEQGAYGYTF
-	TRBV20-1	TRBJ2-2	CSARGMATDHTGELFF
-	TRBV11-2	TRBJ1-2	CASSFSTGLSGYTF
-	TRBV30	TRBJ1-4	CASTRGASKEKLFF
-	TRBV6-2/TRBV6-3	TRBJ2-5	CASSALPPTSGKRETQYF
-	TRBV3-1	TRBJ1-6	CASSQGVGYSPLHF
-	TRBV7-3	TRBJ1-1	CASSAYLNTEAFF
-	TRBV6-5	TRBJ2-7	CASSYYGQGGHEQYF
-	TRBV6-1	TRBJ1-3	CASSRDSGNTIYF
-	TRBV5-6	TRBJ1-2	CASSSPGLQEDGYTF
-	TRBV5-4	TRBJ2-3	CASSFRLAGSTDTQYF
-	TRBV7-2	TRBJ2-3	CASSSRQSTDTQYF
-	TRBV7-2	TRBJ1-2	CASARGGPSGGYTF
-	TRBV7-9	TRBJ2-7	CASSWGRAHSYEQYF
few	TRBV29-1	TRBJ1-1	CSSLTPMNTEAFF
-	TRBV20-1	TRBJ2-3	CSARDFGRGEGTDTQYF
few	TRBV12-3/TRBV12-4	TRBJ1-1	CASSLDGGRTEAFF
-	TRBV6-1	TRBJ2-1	CASRLAGDEQFF
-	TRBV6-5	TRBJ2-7	CASSLLELGREQYF
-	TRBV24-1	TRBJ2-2	CATGPGTGELFF
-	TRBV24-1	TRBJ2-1	CATSDSRAGLYNEQFF
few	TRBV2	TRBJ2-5	CASSVRETQYF
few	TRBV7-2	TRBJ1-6	CASSLGAAMGSPLHF
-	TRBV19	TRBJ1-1	CASRDRLNTEAFF
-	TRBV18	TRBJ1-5	CASSTDRRNQPQHF
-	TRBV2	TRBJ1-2	CASSGEINYGYTF
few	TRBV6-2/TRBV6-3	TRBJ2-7	CASTPQGYEQYF
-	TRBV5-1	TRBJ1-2	CASSLGGPWADYTF
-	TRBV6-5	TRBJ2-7	CASSYGDRGTYEQYF
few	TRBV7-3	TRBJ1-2	CASSPRQDGYTF
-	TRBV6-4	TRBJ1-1	CASSRSSMNTEAFF
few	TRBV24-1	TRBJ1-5	CATTTGDQPQHF
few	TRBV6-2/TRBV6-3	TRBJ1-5	CASSQGQPQHF
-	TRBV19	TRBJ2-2	CASSILGGNTGELFF
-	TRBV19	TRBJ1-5	CASSQSDTGNQPQHF
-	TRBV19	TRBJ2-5	CASSMGRGRGTQYF
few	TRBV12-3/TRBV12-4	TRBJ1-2	CASSLGGNGYTF
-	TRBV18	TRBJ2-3	CASSPLRDTDTQYF
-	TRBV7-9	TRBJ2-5	CASSLDRGAAAETQYF